This section outlines one T cell receptor beta chain sequence together with its context. Authors' data handling: The assay estimated nucleated cells by amplifying reference gene primers. Repertoires were generated with immunoSEQ multiplex PCR, while TCRdb's copy carries only in-frame clones and drops some. Clonal size and the V and J genes are those of that table, whereas D and trimming came from the DNA. The sample gives under 250,000 clones, approximately 88% of which show up once; around 6.3% is in the top ten. The data are from a study of blood T cell repertoires in COVID-19. Background on the study: Italy, Spain and the United States were the sources of the convalescent and acute COVID-19 samples. T cells, B-cell-depleted T cells, or PBMCs provided the cDNA or gDNA that served as material.

Enrollment of patients from Seattle took place during active infection, with longitudinal follow-up. This CDR3 comprises 17 residues. CDR1 is SGHDN, CDR2 FVKESK, per germline. V was pared by 4 bases and J by 8 bases, with 10 bases of the junction left unmatched. This rearrangement joins TRBV14 to TRBJ2-1; 14 nucleotides align to TRBD2. The sequenced sample consisted of peripheral blood. This TCR derives from a woman younger than 45 with COVID-19, enrolled during active disease. For the CDR3, the DNA is TGTGCCAGCAGCCTCCGACTAGCGGGAGGGCCTAGGGATGAGCAGTTCTTC. This sequence encodes CASSLRLAGGPRDEQFF.